The entry below describes one T cell receptor beta chain. Its antigen is unidentified. The PCR employed 60 Vbeta primers together with 13 Jbeta primers. The table came from immunoSEQ multiplex PCR; TCRdb's copy has only in-frame clones and leaves some out. The sample includes 240,000 or so clones, 82% of them seen just once. Although they were nominally healthy when sampled, donors likely had unrecorded immune exposures. The data belong to a study of cytomegalovirus exposure and HLA in healthy donors. Study results and caveats: Roughly even sequencing depth across donors was the assumption behind the presence/absence analyses. Sequencing artifact likely explains a cluster of highly shared sequence variants.

There are 15 residues in the CDR3. With 4 bases removed from V and 1 base from J, the gap between germline ends came to 10 bases. Germline V CDR1 and CDR2: MNHEY, SVGAGI. The TCR originated in a woman aged 40 to 49 in good health and CMV-seropositive. V gene TRBV6-5 combines with J gene TRBJ2-2; D is possibly TRBD1 (6 bases). Sequenced material: PBMCs. CDR3 DNA: TGTGCCAGCAGTTTTGACAGGCGGAACACCGGGGAGCTGTTTTTT. Its translation is CASSFDRRNTGELFF.